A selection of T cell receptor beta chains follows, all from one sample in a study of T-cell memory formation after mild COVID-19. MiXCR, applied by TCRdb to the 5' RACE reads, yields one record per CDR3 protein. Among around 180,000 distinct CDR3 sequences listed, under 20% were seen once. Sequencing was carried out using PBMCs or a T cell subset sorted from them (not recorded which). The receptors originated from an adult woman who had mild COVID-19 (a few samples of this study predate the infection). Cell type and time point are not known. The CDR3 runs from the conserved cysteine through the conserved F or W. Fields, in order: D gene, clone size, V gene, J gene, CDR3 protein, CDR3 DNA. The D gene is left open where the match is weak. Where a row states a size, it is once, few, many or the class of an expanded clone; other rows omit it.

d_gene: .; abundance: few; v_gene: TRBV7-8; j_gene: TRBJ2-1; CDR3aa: CASSSGQLNEQFF; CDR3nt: TGTGCCAGCAGCTCCGGACAGCTCAATGAGCAGTTCTTC
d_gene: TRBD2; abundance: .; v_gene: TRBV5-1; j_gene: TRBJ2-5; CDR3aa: CASRGAGLVETQYF; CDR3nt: TGCGCCAGCAGAGGAGCGGGACTAGTCGAGACCCAGTACTTC
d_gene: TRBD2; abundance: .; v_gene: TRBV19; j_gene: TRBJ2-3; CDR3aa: CASRGLSTDTQYF; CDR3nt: TGTGCCAGTAGGGGACTAAGCACAGATACGCAGTATTTT
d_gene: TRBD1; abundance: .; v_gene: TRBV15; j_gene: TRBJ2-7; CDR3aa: CATSRPDRGEQYF; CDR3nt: TGTGCCACCAGCAGACCAGACAGGGGCGAGCAGTACTTC
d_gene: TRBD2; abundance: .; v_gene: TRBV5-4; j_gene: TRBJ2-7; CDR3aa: CASSLAAGGSYEQYF; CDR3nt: TGTGCCAGCAGCTTGGCAGCGGGGGGATCCTACGAGCAGTACTTC
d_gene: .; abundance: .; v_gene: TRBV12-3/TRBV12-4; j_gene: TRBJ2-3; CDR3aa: CASTFTDPTDTQYF; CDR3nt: TGTGCCAGCACCTTTACTGATCCCACAGATACGCAGTATTTT
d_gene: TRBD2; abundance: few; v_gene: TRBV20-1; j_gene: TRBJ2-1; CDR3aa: CSAISGGINNEQFF; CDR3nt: TGCAGTGCTATTAGCGGGGGAATCAACAATGAGCAGTTCTTC
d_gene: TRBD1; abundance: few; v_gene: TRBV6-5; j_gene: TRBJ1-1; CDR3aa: CASSYSGTGAYTEAFF; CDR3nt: TGTGCCAGCAGTTACTCAGGGACAGGGGCTTACACTGAAGCTTTCTTT
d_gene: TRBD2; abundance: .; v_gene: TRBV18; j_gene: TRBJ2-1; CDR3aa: CASSPRLAVNEQFF; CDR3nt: TGTGCCAGCTCACCTCGCCTAGCGGTAAATGAGCAGTTCTTC
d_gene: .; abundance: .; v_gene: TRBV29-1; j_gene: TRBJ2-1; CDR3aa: CSGAQGDEQFF; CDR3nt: TGCAGCGGTGCACAGGGAGATGAGCAGTTCTTC
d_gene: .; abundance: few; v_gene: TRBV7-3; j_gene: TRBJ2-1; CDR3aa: CASSPTANYNEQFF; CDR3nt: TGTGCCAGCAGCCCTACAGCAAACTACAATGAGCAGTTCTTC
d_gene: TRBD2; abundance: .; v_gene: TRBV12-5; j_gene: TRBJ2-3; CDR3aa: CASGFELAEDTDTQYF; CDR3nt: TGTGCTAGTGGCTTTGAACTAGCGGAGGACACAGATACGCAGTATTTT
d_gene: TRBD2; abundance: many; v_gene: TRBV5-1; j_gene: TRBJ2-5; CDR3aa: CASSRGTSGEETQYF; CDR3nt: TGCGCCAGCAGCCGCGGGACTAGCGGGGAAGAGACCCAGTACTTC
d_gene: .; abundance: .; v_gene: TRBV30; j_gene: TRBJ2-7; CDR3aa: CAWSTGSYEQYF; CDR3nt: TGTGCCTGGAGCACAGGTTCCTACGAGCAGTACTTC
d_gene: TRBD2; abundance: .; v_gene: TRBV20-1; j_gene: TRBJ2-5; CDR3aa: CTSGGKETQYF; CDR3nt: TGCACATCGGGAGGGAAAGAGACCCAGTACTTC
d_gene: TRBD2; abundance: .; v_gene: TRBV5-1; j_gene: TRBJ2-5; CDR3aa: CASSFGRAGGETQYF; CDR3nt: TGCGCCAGCAGCTTTGGTCGAGCGGGGGGCGAGACCCAGTACTTC
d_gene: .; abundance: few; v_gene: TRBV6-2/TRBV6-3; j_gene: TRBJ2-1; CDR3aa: CASSRNVYNEQFF; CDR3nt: TGTGCCAGCAGCCGGAACGTCTACAATGAGCAGTTCTTC
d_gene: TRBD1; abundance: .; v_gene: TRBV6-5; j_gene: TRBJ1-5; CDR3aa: CASSTSGTGYQPQHF; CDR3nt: TGTGCCAGCAGTACCTCCGGGACAGGTTATCAGCCCCAGCATTTT
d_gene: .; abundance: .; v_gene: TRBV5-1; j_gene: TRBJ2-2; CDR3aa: CASSSRESLTGELFF; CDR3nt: TGCGCCAGCAGCTCTCGGGAAAGTCTCACCGGGGAGCTGTTTTTT
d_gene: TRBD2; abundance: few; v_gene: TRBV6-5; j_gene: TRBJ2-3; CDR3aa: CASSPQGLAGGPGADTQYF; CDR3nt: TGTGCCAGCAGTCCCCAGGGACTAGCGGGGGGGCCTGGGGCAGATACGCAGTATTTT
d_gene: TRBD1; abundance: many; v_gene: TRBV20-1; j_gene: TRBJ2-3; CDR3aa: CSARDGQGADTQYF; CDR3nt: TGCAGTGCTAGAGATGGACAGGGGGCAGATACGCAGTATTTT
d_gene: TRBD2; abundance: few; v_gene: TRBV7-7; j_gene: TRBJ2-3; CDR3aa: CASSFGTSGPTDTQYF; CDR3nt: TGTGCTAGCAGCTTTGGGACTAGCGGGCCGACGGATACGCAGTATTTT
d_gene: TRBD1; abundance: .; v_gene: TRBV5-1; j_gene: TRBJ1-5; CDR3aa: CASSFGQVNQPQHF; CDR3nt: TGCGCCAGCAGCTTTGGACAGGTCAATCAGCCCCAGCATTTT